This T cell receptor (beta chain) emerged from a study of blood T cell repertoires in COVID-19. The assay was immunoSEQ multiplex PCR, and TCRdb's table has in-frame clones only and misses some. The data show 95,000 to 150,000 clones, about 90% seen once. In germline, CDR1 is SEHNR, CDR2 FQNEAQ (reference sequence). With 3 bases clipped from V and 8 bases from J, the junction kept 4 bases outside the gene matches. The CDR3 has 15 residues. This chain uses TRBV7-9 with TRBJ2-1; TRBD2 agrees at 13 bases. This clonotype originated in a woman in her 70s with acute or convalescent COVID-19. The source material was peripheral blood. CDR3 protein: CASSFTSGGADEQFF. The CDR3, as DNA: TGTGCCAGCAGCTTCACTAGCGGGGGGGCCGATGAGCAGTTCTTC.